The 6 T cell receptor beta chains below all came from one sample that was sequenced in a study of blood T cell repertoires in COVID-19. Repertoires were generated with immunoSEQ multiplex PCR, while TCRdb's copy carries only in-frame clones and drops some. The sample includes a few hundred thousand clones, around 90% of them seen just once. Sequenced sample: peripheral blood. All receptors derive from a woman aged 25 to 39 with COVID-19, enrolled during active disease.

The genes are TRBV5-1 and TRBJ2-1; TRBD1 aligns across 9 bases. CDR3 length: 21 residues. CDR1 and CDR2 (germline): SGHRS, YFSETQ. The V and J ends lost 4 bases and 3 bases, in that order; junction bases with no gene match: 23. For the CDR3, the DNA is TGCGCCAGCAGCCCCATCCTACTACAGGGGGCTACTAGCACCCGCTACAATGAGCAGTTCTTC. Translating gives CASSPILLQGATSTRYNEQFF. Full variable domain (rest looked up from reference TRBV5-1 and TRBJ2-1): KAGVTQTPRYLIKTRGQQVTLSCSPISGHRSVSWYQQTPGQGLQFLFEYFSETQRNKGNFPGRFSGRQFSNSRSEMNVSTLELGDSALYLCASSPILLQGATSTRYNEQFFGPGTRLTVL.

This chain joins TRBV4-3 and TRBJ2-1; 7 bases line up with TRBD2. The CDR3 sequence is 16 residues long. The germline V gene has CDR1 LGHNA and CDR2 YSLEER. V shed 4 bases and J 2 bases; nucleotides not matched to a gene: 8. CDR3 nucleotides: TGCGCCAGCAGCCCCCGGCGGGAGCGAACCTACAATGAGCAGTTCTTC. Translation: CASSPRRERTYNEQFF.

J is TRBJ2-5 and V is TRBV18, with D possibly matching TRBD1 (5 bases). This CDR3 has 14 residues. Trimming cost V 5 bases and J 4 bases, with 14 bases left between them. The germline V gene encodes CDR1 KGHSH and CDR2 LQKENI. CDR3 nucleotide sequence: TGTGCCAGCTCAACGTCAGGGCAGCGAGAGACCCAGTACTTC. This translates into CASSTSGQRETQYF.

This chain uses TRBV4-3 with TRBJ2-1; the D gene is possibly TRBD2 (6 bases). Trimming pared 2 bases from V and 10 bases from J, leaving 27 bases between. CDR1 is LGHNA and CDR2 is YSLEER in the germline V gene. CDR3 length: 18 residues. The CDR3 loop reads CASSQRLGDSRANGEQFF. CDR3 nucleotide sequence: TGCGCCAGCAGCCAAAGGCTTGGGGACTCGAGGGCCAATGGGGAGCAGTTCTTC.

V gene TRBV7-2 combines with J gene TRBJ1-5, with D possibly being TRBD1 (5 bases). Trimming shortened V by 5 bases and J by 7 bases, and 15 bases separated the two germline ends. CDR3 size: 14 residues. Germline-derived CDR1 and CDR2 are SGHTA and FQGNSA. The CDR3 loop is CASSTIGRGQPQHF. CDR3 nucleotides: TGTGCCAGCAGCACGATAGGGAGGGGCCAGCCCCAGCATTTT.

As DNA, the CDR3 is TGTGCCTGGAGTTTTAGCGGGCCCTCCTACGAGCAGTACTTC. Its translation: CAWSFSGPSYEQYF. V usage is TRBV30 and J usage is TRBJ2-7; TRBD2 agrees at 7 bases. The CDR3 runs 14 residues. With 2 bases clipped from V and 0 bases from J, the junction kept 4 bases outside the gene matches. Germline lookup yields CDR1 GTSNPN and CDR2 SVGIG (reference sequence).